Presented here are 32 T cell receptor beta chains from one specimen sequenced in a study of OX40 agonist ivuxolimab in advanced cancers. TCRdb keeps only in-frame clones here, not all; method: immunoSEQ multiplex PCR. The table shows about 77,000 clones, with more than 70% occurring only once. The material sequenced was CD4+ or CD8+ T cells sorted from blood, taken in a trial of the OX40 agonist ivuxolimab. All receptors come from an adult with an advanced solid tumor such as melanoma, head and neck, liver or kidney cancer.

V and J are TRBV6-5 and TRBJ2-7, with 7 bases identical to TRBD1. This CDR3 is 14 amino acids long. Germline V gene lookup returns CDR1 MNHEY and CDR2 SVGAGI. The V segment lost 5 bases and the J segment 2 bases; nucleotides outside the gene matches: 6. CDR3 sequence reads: CASSRQGSTYEQYF. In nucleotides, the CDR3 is TGTGCCAGCAGTCGACAGGGTTCAACCTACGAGCAGTACTTC.

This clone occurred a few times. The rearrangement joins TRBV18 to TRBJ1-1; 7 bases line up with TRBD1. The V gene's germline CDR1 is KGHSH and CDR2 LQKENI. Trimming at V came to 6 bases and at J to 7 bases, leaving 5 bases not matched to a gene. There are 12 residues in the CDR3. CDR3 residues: CASSPDRREAFF. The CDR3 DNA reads TGTGCCAGCTCCCCGGACAGGCGTGAAGCTTTCTTT.

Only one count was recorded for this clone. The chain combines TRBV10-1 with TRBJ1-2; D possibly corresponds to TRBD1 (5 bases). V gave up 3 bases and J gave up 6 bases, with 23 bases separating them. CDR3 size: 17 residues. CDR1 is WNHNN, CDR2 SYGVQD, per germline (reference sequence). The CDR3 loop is CASSDLANTKGVDGYTF. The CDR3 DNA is TGCGCCAGCAGTGACCTCGCAAATACCAAAGGGGTCGATGGCTACACCTTC.

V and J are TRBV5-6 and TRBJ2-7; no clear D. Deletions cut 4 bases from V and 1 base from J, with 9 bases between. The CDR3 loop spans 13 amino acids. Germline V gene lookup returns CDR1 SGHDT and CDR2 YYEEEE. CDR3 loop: CASSNGVSYEQYF. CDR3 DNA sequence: TGTGCCAGCAGCAATGGGGTATCCTACGAGCAGTACTTC.

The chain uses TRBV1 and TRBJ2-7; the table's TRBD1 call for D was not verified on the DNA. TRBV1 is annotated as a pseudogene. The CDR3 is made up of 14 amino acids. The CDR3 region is CTSSPQGSLYEQYF. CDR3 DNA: TGCACCAGCAGCCCCCAGGGCAGTCTCTACGAGCAGTACTTC.

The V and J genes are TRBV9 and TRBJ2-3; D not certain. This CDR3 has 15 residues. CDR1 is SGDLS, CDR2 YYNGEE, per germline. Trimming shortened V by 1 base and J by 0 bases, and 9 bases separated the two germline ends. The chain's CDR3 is CASSVLAPSTDTQYF. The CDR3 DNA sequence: TGTGCCAGCAGCGTACTGGCTCCTAGCACAGATACGCAGTATTTT.

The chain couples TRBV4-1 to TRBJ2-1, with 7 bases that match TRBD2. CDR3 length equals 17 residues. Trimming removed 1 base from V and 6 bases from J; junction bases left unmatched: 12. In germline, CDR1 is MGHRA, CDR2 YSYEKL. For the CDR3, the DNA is TGCGCCAGCAGCCAAGGGGCCCTTGGGACTATCAGCAATGAGCAGTTCTTC. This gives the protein CASSQGALGTISNEQFF.

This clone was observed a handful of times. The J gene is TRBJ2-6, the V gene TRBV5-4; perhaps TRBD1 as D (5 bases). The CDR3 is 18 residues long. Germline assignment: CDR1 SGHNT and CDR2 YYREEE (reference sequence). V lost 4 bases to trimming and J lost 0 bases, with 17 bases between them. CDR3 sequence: CASSGFLTRVSGANVLTF. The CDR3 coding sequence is TGTGCCAGCAGCGGATTTTTAACCAGGGTCTCTGGGGCCAACGTCCTGACTTTC.

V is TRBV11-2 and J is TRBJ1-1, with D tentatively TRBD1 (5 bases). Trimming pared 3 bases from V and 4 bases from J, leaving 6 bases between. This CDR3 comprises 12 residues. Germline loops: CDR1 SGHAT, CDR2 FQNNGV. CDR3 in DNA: TGTGCCAGCAGCTTGACAGTCACTGAAGCTTTCTTT. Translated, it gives CASSLTVTEAFF.

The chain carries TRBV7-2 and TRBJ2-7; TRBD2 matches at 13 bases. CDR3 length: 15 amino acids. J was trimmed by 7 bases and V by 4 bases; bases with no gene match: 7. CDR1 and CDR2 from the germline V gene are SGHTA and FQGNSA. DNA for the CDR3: TGTGCCAGCAGCTCCTCCGGACTAGCGGGAGAGGAGCAGTACTTC. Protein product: CASSSSGLAGEEQYF.

The CDR3 DNA reads TGTGCCAGCAGCACCACAGATACGCAGTATTTT. Its translation: CASSTTDTQYF. The chain uses TRBV13 and TRBJ2-3, with D unresolved. The germline V gene has CDR1 PRHDT and CDR2 FYEKMQ (reference sequence). CDR3 length: 11 amino acids. V shed 5 bases and J shed 2 bases, with 2 bases lying between them.

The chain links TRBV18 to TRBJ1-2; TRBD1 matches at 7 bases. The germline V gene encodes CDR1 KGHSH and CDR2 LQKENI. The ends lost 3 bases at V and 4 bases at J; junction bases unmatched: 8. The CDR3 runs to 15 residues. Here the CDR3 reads CASSPRGDSLYGYTF. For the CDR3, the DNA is TGTGCCAGCTCACCCCGGGGGGACAGTCTCTATGGCTACACCTTC.

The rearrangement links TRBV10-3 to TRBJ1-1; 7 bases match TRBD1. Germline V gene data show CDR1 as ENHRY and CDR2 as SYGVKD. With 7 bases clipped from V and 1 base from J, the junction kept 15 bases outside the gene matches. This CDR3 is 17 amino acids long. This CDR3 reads CAITRQGKSGSNTEAFF. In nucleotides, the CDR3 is TGTGCCATCACCAGACAGGGAAAGTCGGGGTCGAACACTGAAGCTTTCTTT.

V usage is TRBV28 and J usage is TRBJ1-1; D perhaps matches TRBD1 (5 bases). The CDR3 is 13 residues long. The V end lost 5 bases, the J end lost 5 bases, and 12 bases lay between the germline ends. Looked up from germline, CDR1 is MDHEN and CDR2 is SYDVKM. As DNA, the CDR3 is TGTGCCAGCAGTCCGACAGTACGGACTGAAGCTTTCTTT. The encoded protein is CASSPTVRTEAFF.

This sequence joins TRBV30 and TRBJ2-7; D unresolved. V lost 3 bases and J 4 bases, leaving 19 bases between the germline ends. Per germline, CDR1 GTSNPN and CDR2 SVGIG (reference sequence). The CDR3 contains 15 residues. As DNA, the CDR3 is TGTGCCTGGAGGGGTTCCGAACTAAAACCTTACGAGCAGTACTTC. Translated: CAWRGSELKPYEQYF.

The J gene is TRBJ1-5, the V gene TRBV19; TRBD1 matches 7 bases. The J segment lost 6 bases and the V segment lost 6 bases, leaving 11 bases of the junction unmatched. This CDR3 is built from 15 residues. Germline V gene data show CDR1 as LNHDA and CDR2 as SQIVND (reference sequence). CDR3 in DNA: TGTGCCAGTAGGGGAGGGGGCGCCGGGGGTCAGCCCCAGCATTTT. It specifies CASRGGGAGGQPQHF.

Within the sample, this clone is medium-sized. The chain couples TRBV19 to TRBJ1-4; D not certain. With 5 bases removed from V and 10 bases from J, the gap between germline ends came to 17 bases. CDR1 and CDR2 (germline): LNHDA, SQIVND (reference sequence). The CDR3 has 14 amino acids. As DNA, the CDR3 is TGTGCCAGTAGTTCCGGGCAGGATAGGGTAAAACTGTTTTTT. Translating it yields CASSSGQDRVKLFF. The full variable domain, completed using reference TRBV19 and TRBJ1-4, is DGGITQSPKYLFRKEGQNVTLSCEQNLNHDAMYWYRQDPGQGLRLIYYSQIVNDFQKGDIAEGYSVSREKKESFPLTVTSAQKNPTAFYLCASSSGQDRVKLFFGSGTQLSVL.

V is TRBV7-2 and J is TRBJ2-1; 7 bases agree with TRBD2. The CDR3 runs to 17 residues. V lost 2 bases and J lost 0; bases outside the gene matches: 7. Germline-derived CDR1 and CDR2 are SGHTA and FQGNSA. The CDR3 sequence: CASSLMSGASSYNEQFF. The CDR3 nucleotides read TGTGCCAGCAGCTTAATGAGCGGGGCTAGCTCCTACAATGAGCAGTTCTTC.

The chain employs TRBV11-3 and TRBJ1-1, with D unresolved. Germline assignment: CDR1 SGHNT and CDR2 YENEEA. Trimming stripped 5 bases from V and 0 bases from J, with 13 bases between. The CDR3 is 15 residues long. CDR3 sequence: CASSPQRVLNTEAFF. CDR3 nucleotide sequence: TGTGCCAGCAGCCCGCAACGAGTCCTGAACACTGAAGCTTTCTTT.

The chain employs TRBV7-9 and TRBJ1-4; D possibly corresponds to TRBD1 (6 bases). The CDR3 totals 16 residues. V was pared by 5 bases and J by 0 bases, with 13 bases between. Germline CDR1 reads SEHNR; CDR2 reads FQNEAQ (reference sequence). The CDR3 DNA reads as TGTGCCAGCAGCCTAGGACAGTCTTCAACTAATGAAAAACTGTTTTTT. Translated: CASSLGQSSTNEKLFF. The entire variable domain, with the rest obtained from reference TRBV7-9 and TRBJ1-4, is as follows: DTGVSQNPRHKITKRGQNVTFRCDPISEHNRLYWYRQTLGQGPEFLTYFQNEAQLEKSRLLSDRFSAERPKGSFSTLEIQRTEQGDSAMYLCASSLGQSSTNEKLFFGSGTQLSVL.

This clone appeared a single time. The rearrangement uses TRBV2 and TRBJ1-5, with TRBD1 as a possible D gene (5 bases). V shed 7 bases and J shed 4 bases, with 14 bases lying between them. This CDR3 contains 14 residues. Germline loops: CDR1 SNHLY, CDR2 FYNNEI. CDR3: CASTLLTANQPQHF. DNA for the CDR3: TGTGCCAGCACCTTACTGACAGCTAATCAGCCCCAGCATTTT.

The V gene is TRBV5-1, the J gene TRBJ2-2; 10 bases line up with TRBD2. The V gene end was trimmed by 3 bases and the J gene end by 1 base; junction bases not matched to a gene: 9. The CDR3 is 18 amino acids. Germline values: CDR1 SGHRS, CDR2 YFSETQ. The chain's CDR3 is CASSSGILAGVNTGELFF. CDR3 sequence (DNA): TGCGCCAGCAGCTCGGGGATCCTAGCGGGAGTGAACACCGGGGAGCTGTTTTTT.

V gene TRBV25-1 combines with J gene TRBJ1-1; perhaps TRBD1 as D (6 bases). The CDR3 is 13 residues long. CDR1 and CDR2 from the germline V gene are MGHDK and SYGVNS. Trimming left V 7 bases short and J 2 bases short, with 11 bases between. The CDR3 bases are TGTGCCAGCATTCGACAGGATAACACTGAAGCTTTCTTT. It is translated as CASIRQDNTEAFF.

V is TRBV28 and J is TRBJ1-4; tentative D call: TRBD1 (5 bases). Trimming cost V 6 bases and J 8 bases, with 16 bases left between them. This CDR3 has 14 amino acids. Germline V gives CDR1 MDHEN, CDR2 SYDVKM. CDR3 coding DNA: TGTGCCAGCAGCCCGGGGGGGGTAGGAGAAAAACTGTTTTTT. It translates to CASSPGGVGEKLFF. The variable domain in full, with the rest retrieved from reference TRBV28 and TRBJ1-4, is DVKVTQSSRYLVKRTGEKVFLECVQDMDHENMFWYRQDPGLGLRLIYFSYDVKMKEKGDIPEGYSVSREKKERFSLILESASTNQTSMYLCASSPGGVGEKLFFGSGTQLSVL.

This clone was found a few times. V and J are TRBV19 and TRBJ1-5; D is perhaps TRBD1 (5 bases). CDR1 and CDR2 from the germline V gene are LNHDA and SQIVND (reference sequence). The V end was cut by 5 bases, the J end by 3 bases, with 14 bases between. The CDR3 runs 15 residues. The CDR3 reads CASSPRGGVNQPQHF. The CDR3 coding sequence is TGTGCCAGTAGTCCTCGGGGAGGGGTCAATCAGCCCCAGCATTTT.

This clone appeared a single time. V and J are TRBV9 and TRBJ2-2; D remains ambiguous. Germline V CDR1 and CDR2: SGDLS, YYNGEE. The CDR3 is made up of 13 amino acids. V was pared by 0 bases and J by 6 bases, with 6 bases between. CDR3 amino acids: CASSVGWAGELFF. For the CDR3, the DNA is TGTGCCAGCAGCGTAGGATGGGCCGGGGAGCTGTTTTTT.

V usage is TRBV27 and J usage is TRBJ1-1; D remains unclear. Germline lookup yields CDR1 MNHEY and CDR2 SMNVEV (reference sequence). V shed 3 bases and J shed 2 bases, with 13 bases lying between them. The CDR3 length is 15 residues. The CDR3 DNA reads TGTGCCAGCAGTTTGAGGCTATGGGGAAACACTGAAGCTTTCTTT. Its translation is CASSLRLWGNTEAFF.

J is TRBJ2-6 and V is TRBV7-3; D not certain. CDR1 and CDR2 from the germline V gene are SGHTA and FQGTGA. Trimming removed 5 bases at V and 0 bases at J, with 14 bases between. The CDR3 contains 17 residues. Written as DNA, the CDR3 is TGTGCCAGCAGCGCCCTCGGACGGTTCTCTGGGGCCAACGTCCTGACTTTC. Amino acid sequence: CASSALGRFSGANVLTF. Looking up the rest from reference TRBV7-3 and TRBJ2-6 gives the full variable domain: GAGVSQTPSNKVTEKGKYVELRCDPISGHTALYWYRQSLGQGPEFLIYFQGTGAADDSGLPNDRFFAVRPEGSVSTLKIQRTERGDSAVYLCASSALGRFSGANVLTFGAGSRLTVL.

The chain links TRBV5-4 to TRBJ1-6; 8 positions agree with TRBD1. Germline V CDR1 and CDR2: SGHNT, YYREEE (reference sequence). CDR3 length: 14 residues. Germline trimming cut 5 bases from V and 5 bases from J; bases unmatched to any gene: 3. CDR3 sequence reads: CASRAGGDNSPLHF. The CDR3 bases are TGTGCCAGCAGGGCAGGGGGCGATAATTCACCCCTCCACTTT. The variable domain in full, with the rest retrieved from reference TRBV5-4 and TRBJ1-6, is ETGVTQSPTHLIKTRGQQVTLRCSSQSGHNTVSWYQQALGQGPQFIFQYYREEENGRGNFPPRFSGLQFPNYSSELNVNALELDDSALYLCASRAGGDNSPLHFGNGTRLTVT.

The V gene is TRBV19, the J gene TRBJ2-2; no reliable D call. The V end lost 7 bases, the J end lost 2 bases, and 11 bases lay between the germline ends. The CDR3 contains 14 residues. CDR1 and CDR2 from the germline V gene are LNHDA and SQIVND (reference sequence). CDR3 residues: CASTKRGNTGELFF. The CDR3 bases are TGTGCCAGTACTAAGCGCGGAAACACCGGGGAGCTGTTTTTT.

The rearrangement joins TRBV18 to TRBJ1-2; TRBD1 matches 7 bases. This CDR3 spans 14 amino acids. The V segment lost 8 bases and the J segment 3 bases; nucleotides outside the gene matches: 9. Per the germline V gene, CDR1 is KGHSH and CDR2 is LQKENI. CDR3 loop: CASRQGQGDYGYTF. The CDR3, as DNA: TGTGCCAGCCGCCAGGGCCAGGGGGACTATGGCTACACCTTC.

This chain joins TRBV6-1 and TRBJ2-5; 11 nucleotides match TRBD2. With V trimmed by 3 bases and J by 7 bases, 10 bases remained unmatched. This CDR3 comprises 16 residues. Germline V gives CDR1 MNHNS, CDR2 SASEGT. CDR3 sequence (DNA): TGTGCCAGCAGTGAGGTCTTTAGCGGGGGGGCAGGGACCCAGTACTTC. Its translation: CASSEVFSGGAGTQYF.